The clone carrying this T cell receptor beta chain was found a few times. Antigen unknown. Per the germline V gene, CDR1 is LGHDT and CDR2 is YNNKEL (reference sequence). Trimming shortened V by 0 bases and J by 4 bases, and 10 bases separated the two germline ends. CDR3 size: 14 residues. Unique molecular identifiers were used to barcode this TCRbeta library. One entry per CDR3 protein results from TCRdb running MiXCR on the PCR reads. Among hundreds of thousands of distinct CDR3 sequences, over 10% were seen once, and the ten largest hold 2.2%. This entry is derived from a study of T-cell reconstitution after alpha-beta-depleted transplantation in children. Regarding the study as a whole: Reported findings indicate that, about two months after transplant, alpha-beta T cells came from several hundred expanded clones, which were derived from non-depleted graft cells. Certain patients had high TCRbeta diversity at day 60, and it came from recipient T cells and thymic progenitors that survived. A year had passed since transplant, and T-cell counts and diversity by then came mostly from newly produced T cells.

The clonotype comes from a male patient aged 5 to 17 who had a stem cell transplant for acute myeloid leukemia, so the T cells may come from the graft donor. The chain uses TRBV3-1 and TRBJ2-7, with D unresolved. The source material was PBMCs, mostly from graft donor cells, sampled 360 days after TCRalphabeta/CD19-depleted stem cell transplant. Here the CDR3 DNA reads TGTGCCAGCAGCCAAGAAGGCTCGGATTACGAGCAGTACTTC. This encodes CASSQEGSDYEQYF.